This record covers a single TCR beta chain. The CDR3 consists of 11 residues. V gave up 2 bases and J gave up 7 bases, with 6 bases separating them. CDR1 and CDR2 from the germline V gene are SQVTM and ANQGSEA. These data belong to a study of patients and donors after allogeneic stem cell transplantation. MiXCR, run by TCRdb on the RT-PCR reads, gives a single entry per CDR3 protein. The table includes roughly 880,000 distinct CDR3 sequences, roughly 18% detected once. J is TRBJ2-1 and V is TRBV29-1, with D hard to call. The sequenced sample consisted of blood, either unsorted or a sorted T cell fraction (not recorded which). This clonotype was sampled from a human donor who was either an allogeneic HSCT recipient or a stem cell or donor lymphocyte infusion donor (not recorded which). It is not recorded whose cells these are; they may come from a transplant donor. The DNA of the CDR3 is TGCAGCGTTGAAATGAGGAATGAGCAGTTCTTC. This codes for CSVEMRNEQFF.